The 27 T cell receptor beta chains below were found in one sample sequenced in a study of siplizumab effects on memory and regulatory T cells. The data were produced by immunoSEQ multiplex PCR, yet TCRdb's version contains in-frame clones alone and is incomplete. The data hold about 40,000 clones, with 89% observed a single time. Sequencing used naive CD4+ T cells sorted from blood. Receptors originate from a human donor in good health.

This chain joins TRBV29-1 and TRBJ1-1; 7 bases line up with TRBD1. The germline V gene has CDR1 SQVTM and CDR2 ANQGSEA. The CDR3 loop spans 13 amino acids. V lost 5 bases to trimming and J lost 1 base; unmatched junction nucleotides: 4. This chain's CDR3 is CSVSRTGNTEAFF. In DNA, the CDR3 is TGCAGCGTTTCGCGGACAGGGAACACTGAAGCTTTCTTT.

This chain joins TRBV5-4 and TRBJ2-1; D is unclear. V lost 0 bases to trimming and J lost 0 bases, with 13 bases between them. This CDR3 comprises 17 residues. Germline V lookup: CDR1 SGHNT, CDR2 YYREEE (reference sequence). In DNA form, the CDR3 reads TGTGCCAGCAGCTTGGAACCTCTGGGCCGCTCCTACAATGAGCAGTTCTTC. Amino acid sequence: CASSLEPLGRSYNEQFF.

This clone was seen only once. The rearrangement joins TRBV5-1 to TRBJ2-1, with a weak D call TRBD2 (5 bases). CDR1 SGHRS and CDR2 YFSETQ come from the germline V gene. The CDR3 spans 15 residues. Between the trimmed V and J ends, which lost 1 base and 6 bases, there was a span of 14 bases. The CDR3 sequence is CASSLRTEVPNEQFF. DNA of the CDR3: TGCGCCAGCAGCTTGAGGACGGAGGTGCCCAATGAGCAGTTCTTC.

V is TRBV5-1 and J is TRBJ1-1; TRBD1 agrees at 7 bases. V lost 4 bases to trimming and J lost 4 bases; unmatched junction nucleotides: 10. The germline CDR1 and CDR2 sequences are SGHRS and YFSETQ. The CDR3 runs 15 residues. The CDR3: CASSQKTGTVTEAFF. The CDR3 DNA reads as TGCGCCAGCAGCCAGAAGACAGGGACGGTCACTGAAGCTTTCTTT.

A few counts support this clone. V gene TRBV14 combines with J gene TRBJ1-1; a weak D match, TRBD1 (6 bases). Trimming pared 5 bases from V and 5 bases from J, leaving 12 bases between. The CDR3 runs 13 residues. Germline assignment: CDR1 SGHDN and CDR2 FVKESK. In DNA, the CDR3 is TGTGCCAGCAGCTTACAGAGGGGGACTGAAGCTTTCTTT. Amino acid sequence: CASSLQRGTEAFF. Combining the CDR3 with reference TRBV14 and TRBJ1-1 gives the whole variable domain EAGVTQFPSHSVIEKGQTVTLRCDPISGHDNLYWYRRVMGKEIKFLLHFVKESKQDESGMPNNRFLAERTGGTYSTLKVQPAELEDSGVYFCASSLQRGTEAFFGQGTRLTVV.

This clone was picked up one time. CDR3 nucleotides: TGTGCCAGCAGCCCCCCTCTTTTAGGGGGATTGGCAGATACGCAGTATTTT. Translated, it gives CASSPPLLGGLADTQYF. The gene calls are TRBV9 and TRBJ2-3; D is perhaps TRBD1 (6 bases). V was trimmed by 4 bases and J by 4 bases, leaving 22 bases between them. CDR3 length: 17 amino acids. CDR1 is SGDLS and CDR2 is YYNGEE in the germline V gene.

The rearrangement joins TRBV5-5 to TRBJ2-2, with D possibly matching TRBD2 (5 bases). The V gene's germline CDR1 is SGHKS and CDR2 YYEKEE (reference sequence). The CDR3 consists of 16 residues. Trimming cost V 3 bases and J 2 bases, with 14 bases left between them. CDR3 sequence (DNA): TGTGCCAGCAGCTCACAAGGGAGTTTTAACACCGGGGAGCTGTTTTTT. It translates to CASSSQGSFNTGELFF.

The chain has TRBV7-9 and TRBJ2-6, with D perhaps assigned TRBD1 or TRBD2 (5 bases each). V was shortened by 5 bases and J by 0 bases, with 14 bases between the two germline ends. The CDR3 is made up of 17 amino acids. The germline V gene has CDR1 SEHNR and CDR2 FQNEAQ (reference sequence). CDR3 nucleotides: TGTGCCAGCAGCGCTCGGGACGGAGACTCTGGGGCCAACGTCCTGACTTTC. Translated, it gives CASSARDGDSGANVLTF.

This clone has a single count. The chain combines TRBV19 with TRBJ1-2, with 10 bases that match TRBD1. Trimming at V came to 9 bases and at J to 1 base, leaving 5 bases not matched to a gene. CDR1 is LNHDA, CDR2 SQIVND, per germline (reference sequence). CDR3 length equals 14 residues. CDR3 in amino acids: CASRGTGDNYGYTF. As DNA, the CDR3 is TGTGCCAGCAGAGGGACAGGGGATAACTATGGCTACACCTTC.

The chain employs TRBV2 and TRBJ2-1; the D is unclear. The CDR3 runs 13 residues. CDR1 and CDR2 (germline): SNHLY, FYNNEI. The germline V and J ends were trimmed by 4 bases and 6 bases, with 10 bases remaining between them. CDR3 in DNA: TGTGCCAGCAGTGTAGGTAATTTCAATGAGCAGTTCTTC. Its translation is CASSVGNFNEQFF.

V gene TRBV21-1 combines with J gene TRBJ1-2; no check of the table's D call, TRBD1, against the DNA was made. TRBV21-1 has pseudogene status. This CDR3 comprises 14 residues. The CDR3 DNA is TGTGCCCGCCAGCGAACAGGTACCTCCTATGGCTACACCTTC. It specifies CARQRTGTSYGYTF.

The chain uses TRBV7-2 and TRBJ2-6, with TRBD1 matching 12 bases. This CDR3 is 20 amino acids long. Losses at the gene ends were 0 bases for V and 3 bases for J; bases not matched to a gene: 9. CDR1 is SGHTA and CDR2 is FQGNSA in the germline V gene. The CDR3 sequence: CASSLAFRDRGLSGANVLTF. The DNA of the CDR3 is TGTGCCAGCAGCTTAGCCTTTCGGGACAGGGGGCTAAGTGGGGCCAACGTCCTGACTTTC.

The chain joins TRBV19 to TRBJ1-5; 12 positions agree with TRBD1. CDR1 and CDR2 from the germline V gene are LNHDA and SQIVND (reference sequence). This CDR3 spans 17 amino acids. V shed 3 bases and J 6 bases; nucleotides not matched to a gene: 9. The CDR3, as DNA: TGTGCCAGTAGTATTCGTACCGGGACAGGGGGCTCTCAGCCCCAGCATTTT. It is translated as CASSIRTGTGGSQPQHF.

This sequence joins TRBV5-1 and TRBJ2-5, with D maybe TRBD2 (5 bases). Per germline, CDR1 SGHRS and CDR2 YFSETQ. The CDR3 sequence is 14 residues long. Trimming removed 8 bases at V and 2 bases at J, with 16 bases between. The CDR3 region is CASSMRAGQETQYF. CDR3 coding DNA: TGCGCCAGTTCTATGAGGGCCGGACAAGAGACCCAGTACTTC. Filled out from reference TRBV5-1 and TRBJ2-5, the complete variable domain reads KAGVTQTPRYLIKTRGQQVTLSCSPISGHRSVSWYQQTPGQGLQFLFEYFSETQRNKGNFPGRFSGRQFSNSRSEMNVSTLELGDSALYLCASSMRAGQETQYFGPGTRLLVL.

The genes are TRBV5-1 and TRBJ1-1; 7 bases are shared with TRBD1. This CDR3 is built from 16 residues. V lost 1 base to trimming and J lost 3 bases; unmatched junction nucleotides: 9. Germline CDR1 is SGHRS and CDR2 is YFSETQ. For the CDR3, the DNA is TGCGCCAGCAGCTTGAGCGACAGGGCGAGAGACACTGAAGCTTTCTTT. Protein: CASSLSDRARDTEAFF.

The chain couples TRBV5-1 to TRBJ2-7, with 7 bases matching TRBD2. V shed 0 bases and J 3 bases; nucleotides not matched to a gene: 3. The length of the CDR3 is 14 residues. Germline V lookup: CDR1 SGHRS, CDR2 YFSETQ. CDR3 nucleotides: TGCGCCAGCAGCTTGGGCGGGAGCTTCTACGAGCAGTACTTC. This translates into CASSLGGSFYEQYF. The complete variable domain, with remaining parts taken from reference TRBV5-1 and TRBJ2-7, reads KAGVTQTPRYLIKTRGQQVTLSCSPISGHRSVSWYQQTPGQGLQFLFEYFSETQRNKGNFPGRFSGRQFSNSRSEMNVSTLELGDSALYLCASSLGGSFYEQYFGPGTRLTVT.

This chain joins TRBV30 and TRBJ1-1; D remains ambiguous. Germline V gene lookup returns CDR1 GTSNPN and CDR2 SVGIG (reference sequence). The CDR3 runs to 11 residues. V dropped 4 bases and J dropped 3 bases, with 6 bases sitting between them. Written as DNA, the CDR3 is TGTGCCTGGAACGGGGACACTGAAGCTTTCTTT. As protein: CAWNGDTEAFF.

This chain uses TRBV21-1 with TRBJ1-6. TRBV21-1 is annotated as a pseudogene. This CDR3 has 16 residues. In DNA form, the CDR3 reads TGTGCCAGCAGCAAAGGGAGGGGGGCCAGGGAGTCACCCCTCCACTTT. Its protein product is CASSKGRGARESPLHF.

The chain couples TRBV29-1 to TRBJ2-2, with 11 bases that match TRBD2. This CDR3 has 17 residues. Looked up from germline, CDR1 is SQVTM and CDR2 is ANQGSEA. The trim removed 7 bases at V and 7 bases at J, leaving 17 bases unmatched. CDR3 in amino acids: CSGGRSLSGGAGGELFF. CDR3 DNA sequence: TGCAGCGGTGGAAGATCTCTTAGCGGGGGGGCCGGCGGGGAGCTGTTTTTT.

The chain joins TRBV5-1 to TRBJ1-6; TRBD1 is a possible D gene (5 bases). The length of the CDR3 is 14 residues. V gave up 4 bases and J gave up 8 bases, with 13 bases separating them. Germline V gives CDR1 SGHRS, CDR2 YFSETQ. DNA of the CDR3: TGCGCCAGCAGCCCCCAGGGAAGGGATTCACCCCTCCACTTT. Its protein is CASSPQGRDSPLHF.

The chain combines TRBV11-2 with TRBJ2-1; 8 positions agree with TRBD2. The junction had 8 bases not matched to a gene; V was cut back by 11 bases and J by 8 bases. This CDR3 is built from 12 residues. Germline CDR1 is SGHAT and CDR2 is FQNNGV. In DNA, the CDR3 is TGTGCCTCCCGGGGGGGGTCGGATGAGCAGTTCTTC. Protein: CASRGGSDEQFF.

The chain uses TRBV5-1 and TRBJ1-2; tentative D call: TRBD1 (5 bases). The CDR3 runs 13 residues. Germline V gene data show CDR1 as SGHRS and CDR2 as YFSETQ. V lost 0 bases to trimming and J lost 5 bases, with 8 bases between them. The CDR3 loop reads CASSLADSYGYTF. CDR3 nucleotides: TGCGCCAGCAGCTTGGCCGACAGTTATGGCTACACCTTC.

The rearrangement joins TRBV19 to TRBJ1-5; a possible D gene is TRBD1 (6 bases). The CDR3 length is 15 residues. Trimming stripped 4 bases from V and 3 bases from J, with 13 bases between. The germline V gene encodes CDR1 LNHDA and CDR2 SQIVND (reference sequence). CDR3 sequence: CASSTLQGNNQPQHF. In DNA, the CDR3 is TGTGCCAGTAGTACCTTACAGGGAAACAATCAGCCCCAGCATTTT.

The genes are TRBV19 and TRBJ2-5; D is perhaps TRBD2 (5 bases). V lost 5 bases, J lost 5 bases, and 12 bases lay in between. The CDR3 is 13 residues long. Germline V gene sequence: CDR1 LNHDA, CDR2 SQIVND (reference sequence). CDR3: CASSARGRETQYF. CDR3 sequence (DNA): TGTGCCAGTAGTGCCCGGGGTCGGGAGACCCAGTACTTC.

The chain carries TRBV7-8 and TRBJ2-7, with D maybe TRBD1 (5 bases). The V and J ends lost 6 bases and 6 bases respectively, with 9 bases between them. Germline lookup yields CDR1 SGHVS and CDR2 FQNEAQ. The CDR3 sequence is 11 residues long. CDR3 coding DNA: TGTGCCAGCAGAACAGGTATCGAGCAGTACTTC. As protein: CASRTGIEQYF.

V is TRBV28 and J is TRBJ1-1, with 7 bases aligning to TRBD1. There are 16 residues in the CDR3. Looked up from germline, CDR1 is MDHEN and CDR2 is SYDVKM. Trimming at V came to 2 bases and at J to 5 bases, leaving 11 bases not matched to a gene. Here the CDR3 DNA reads TGTGCCAGCAGTTTAACAGGGGTAGGAGATTTAACTGAAGCTTTCTTT. Residues: CASSLTGVGDLTEAFF.

The chain recombines TRBV11-3 with TRBJ2-3; maybe TRBD2 (6 bases). The V end was cut by 6 bases, the J end by 0 bases, with 10 bases between. This CDR3 region has 14 residues. Germline CDR1 and CDR2: SGHNT and YENEEA. CDR3: CASSYGGSTDTQYF. CDR3 nucleotides: TGTGCCAGCAGTTACGGGGGAAGCACAGATACGCAGTATTTT.